This TCR beta chain comes out of a study of blood T cell repertoires in COVID-19. Study context: The cDNA or gDNA used as material had been derived from T cells, B-cell-depleted T cells, or PBMCs.

The authors' processing: It was from reference gene primer amplification that nucleated cell counts were estimated. Measured with immunoSEQ multiplex PCR; TCRdb has only the in-frame clones, and not every one. Clone size and V and J calls were adopted from that table, with D and trimming inferred from the DNA. The sample shows tens of thousands of clones, over 85% of them seen only once. Trimming removed 2 bases at V and 5 bases at J, with 27 bases between. The length of the CDR3 is 19 residues. CDR1 and CDR2 (germline): SGHTA, FQGTGA. The clonotype was recovered from a man aged 50 to 59 with acute or convalescent COVID-19. The chain couples TRBV7-3 to TRBJ2-5; perhaps TRBD1 as D (6 bases). The sample taken for sequencing was peripheral blood. The CDR3 spells CASSLGGGSWDKSLETQYF. The CDR3 DNA reads TGTGCCAGCAGCTTAGGCGGAGGCTCGTGGGACAAATCGTTGGAGACCCAGTACTTC. The whole variable domain, remainder taken from reference TRBV7-3 and TRBJ2-5, is GAGVSQTPSNKVTEKGKYVELRCDPISGHTALYWYRQSLGQGPEFLIYFQGTGAADDSGLPNDRFFAVRPEGSVSTLKIQRTERGDSAVYLCASSLGGGSWDKSLETQYFGPGTRLLVL.